The 26 T cell receptor beta chains in this list originate from one sample, sequenced in a study of control samples from healthy donors and cancer patients. Profiled with immunoSEQ multiplex PCR; TCRdb holds only in-frame clones, not every one. The profile shows fewer than 200,000 clones, 70% to 90% of them singletons. Sequencing was performed on blood. The receptors were sampled from a woman in her thirties in good health.

This clone was observed once. The J gene is TRBJ2-7, the V gene TRBV29-1, with 7 bases lining up with TRBD2. The CDR3 is 11 amino acids. J gave up 5 bases and V 7 bases, and 5 bases lay outside the gene matches. In germline, CDR1 is SQVTM, CDR2 ANQGSEA. CDR3 nucleotide sequence: TGCAGCGCCAGACTAGCCAACGAGCAGTACTTC. It yields the protein CSARLANEQYF.

Concerning this clone itself: Different DNA sequences within this sample yield the same CDR3. The chain couples TRBV15 to TRBJ2-3; no clear D gene. The V and J ends lost 0 bases and 6 bases respectively, with 4 bases between them. Germline V gene lookup returns CDR1 LNHNV and CDR2 YYDKDF (reference sequence). The CDR3 is 12 amino acids. For the CDR3, the DNA is TGTGCCACCAGCAGAGATCCGGATACGCAGTATTTT. It is translated as CATSRDPDTQYF.

Comment on this clone: One end of the junction varies from germline; a read error may be responsible. The rearrangement joins TRBV6-5 to TRBJ2-3, with a possible D match to TRBD2 (7 bases). There are 15 residues in the CDR3. Germline V gene lookup returns CDR1 MNHEY and CDR2 SVGAGI. The CDR3 DNA sequence: TGTGCCAGCAGTGACTCGGGGGGCGTGAGGAATACGCAGTATTTT. Its translation is CASSDSGGVRNTQYF.

This sequence joins TRBV27 and TRBJ2-1; 10 bases agree with TRBD1. This CDR3 is built from 15 residues. Germline CDR1 and CDR2: MNHEY and SMNVEV (reference sequence). V shed 8 bases, J shed 2 bases, and the junction held 6 bases outside the gene matches. CDR3 sequence: CASGTGTGAYNEQFF. Here the CDR3 DNA reads TGTGCCAGCGGAACCGGGACAGGGGCCTACAATGAGCAGTTCTTC.

A remark on this clone: Other DNA sequences in this specimen translate into the identical CDR3. V is TRBV11-1 and J is TRBJ2-5; D is undetermined. The CDR3 has 14 residues. Germline V gene data show CDR1 as SGHAT and CDR2 as FQDESV (reference sequence). V gave up 7 bases and J gave up 1 base, with 13 bases separating them. The CDR3 sequence is CASNPSGPQETQYF. The CDR3 DNA sequence: TGTGCCAGCAACCCCTCCGGACCCCAAGAGACCCAGTACTTC.

CDR3: CASSLPHGTDTQYF. DNA of the CDR3: TGTGCCAGCAGTTTACCACACGGGACAGATACGCAGTATTTT. V gene TRBV28 combines with J gene TRBJ2-3, with D unclear. There are 14 residues in the CDR3. Trimming took off 2 bases at V and 3 bases at J, with 9 bases between the two ends. CDR1 is MDHEN, CDR2 SYDVKM, per germline.

CDR3 DNA sequence: TGTGCCAGCAGGAAAATACAGGGGGCGGAAGCTTTCTTT. Translation gives CASRKIQGAEAFF. This rearrangement joins TRBV12-3 or TRBV12-4 to TRBJ1-1; 9 bases line up with TRBD1. With 6 bases clipped from V and 8 bases from J, the junction kept 7 bases outside the gene matches. The CDR3 runs 13 residues.

The CDR3 loop reads CASTPGQAWGEQYF. The DNA for the CDR3 is TGCGCCAGCACACCGGGACAGGCATGGGGCGAGCAGTACTTC. The chain carries TRBV5-1 and TRBJ2-7, with TRBD1 identical over 8 bases. This CDR3 contains 14 residues. Per the germline V gene, CDR1 is SGHRS and CDR2 is YFSETQ. The junction had 11 bases not matched to a gene; V was cut back by 6 bases and J by 6 bases.

This clone was seen a single time. V is TRBV10-2 and J is TRBJ2-1; maybe TRBD2 (6 bases). This CDR3 comprises 15 residues. CDR1 is WSHSY, CDR2 SAAADI, per germline. Trimming pared 0 bases from V and 8 bases from J, leaving 14 bases between. The CDR3 sequence: CASSESEGMRDEQFF. The CDR3 DNA follows: TGCGCCAGCAGTGAGTCGGAGGGTATGAGGGATGAGCAGTTCTTC.

The chain is built from TRBV28 and TRBJ1-6; no clear D gene. The CDR3 sequence is 11 residues long. V lost 6 bases to trimming and J lost 13 bases, with 10 bases between them. Germline V gives CDR1 MDHEN, CDR2 SYDVKM. In nucleotides, the CDR3 is TGTGCCAGCAGAAAGGTATCCCCCCTCCACTTT. Protein sequence: CASRKVSPLHF.

This chain uses TRBV29-1 with TRBJ2-1; TRBD1 matches at 9 bases. Trimming removed 6 bases from V and 2 bases from J; junction bases left unmatched: 8. The length of the CDR3 is 15 residues. The germline V gene has CDR1 SQVTM and CDR2 ANQGSEA. Here the CDR3 DNA reads TGCAGCGTCACCGGGACAGGGTTAACCTACAATGAGCAGTTCTTC. Translated, it gives CSVTGTGLTYNEQFF.

This sequence joins TRBV23-1 and TRBJ1-1, with a tentative D call TRBD1 (6 bases). TRBV23-1 qualifies as an ORF whose function is uncertain. The CDR3 contains 14 residues. V dropped 7 bases and J dropped 2 bases, with 14 bases sitting between them. The CDR3 coding sequence is TGCGCCAGCACCGAGGGGGGGGAAAACACTGAAGCTTTCTTT. Translation: CASTEGGENTEAFF.

V and J are TRBV4-2 and TRBJ1-1, with D tentatively TRBD1 (5 bases). V lost 1 base, J lost 1 base, and 10 bases lay in between. Germline CDR1 reads LGHNA; CDR2 reads YNFKEQ. There are 15 residues in the CDR3. Here the CDR3 reads CASSQGGQRNTEAFF. For the CDR3, the DNA is TGTGCCAGCAGCCAAGGTGGACAACGGAACACTGAAGCTTTCTTT.

The CDR3 DNA reads TGTGCCAGCAGTTACTCTCCCAGTAGCGGGGGGCCCCAGTACTTC. Translation gives CASSYSPSSGGPQYF. This sequence joins TRBV6-6 and TRBJ2-5; 10 nucleotides line up with TRBD2. V lost 0 bases, J lost 9 bases, and 7 bases stayed unmatched. The CDR3 is 15 residues long. Germline V lookup: CDR1 MNHNY, CDR2 SVGAGI (reference sequence).

The chain joins TRBV7-2 to TRBJ2-4; TRBD2 might be the D (5 bases). The CDR3 totals 15 residues. Trimming stripped 1 base from V and 3 bases from J, with 10 bases between. Germline CDR1 and CDR2: SGHTA and FQGNSA. CDR3 nucleotide sequence: TGTGCCAGCAGCTTAGAAGAGGGATACAAAAACATTCAGTACTTC. Translating gives CASSLEEGYKNIQYF.

This clone has only a few counts. V and J are TRBV4-1 and TRBJ1-1; TRBD1 might be the D (5 bases). Germline V gives CDR1 MGHRA, CDR2 YSYEKL. Trimming removed 1 base at V and 7 bases at J, with 13 bases between. This CDR3 has 14 residues. The CDR3 region has the DNA TGCGCCAGCAGCCAAGCACAGGCCGGGGGTGAAGCTTTCTTT. Translation gives CASSQAQAGGEAFF.

V gene TRBV7-6 combines with J gene TRBJ1-5; 8 bases are shared with TRBD1. This CDR3 contains 16 residues. Germline CDR1 is SGHVS and CDR2 is FNYEAQ. V gave up 1 base and J gave up 6 bases; unmatched junction bases: 8. The CDR3 DNA sequence: TGTGCCAGCAGCTTAGTTGAGGACAGGGTTACTCAGCCCCAGCATTTT. As protein: CASSLVEDRVTQPQHF.

The rearrangement uses TRBV14 and TRBJ2-1; weak D call: TRBD1 (5 bases). Germline lookup yields CDR1 SGHDN and CDR2 FVKESK. The CDR3 sequence is 13 residues long. The V end lost 4 bases, the J end lost 10 bases, and 14 bases lay between the germline ends. CDR3 in amino acids: CASSLRQLGEQFF. The CDR3, as DNA: TGTGCCAGCAGCCTGAGACAGCTTGGGGAGCAGTTCTTC.

Remarks on this clone: Other DNA sequences in the sample encode the same CDR3. The chain carries TRBV5-1 and TRBJ1-6; 10 bases align to TRBD1. Unmatched junction bases numbered 2, after V lost 4 bases and J lost 7 bases. Per germline, CDR1 SGHRS and CDR2 YFSETQ. The CDR3 runs to 14 residues. This CDR3 reads CASSLDRGNSPLHF. CDR3 in DNA: TGCGCCAGCAGCCTGGACAGGGGGAATTCACCCCTCCACTTT.

Worth noting for this clone: Germline and junction disagree at one end, which may indicate a read error. This rearrangement joins TRBV9 to TRBJ2-3; 11 bases line up with TRBD1. The CDR3 is made up of 17 amino acids. Germline V CDR1 and CDR2: SGDLS, YYNGEE. The CDR3 DNA is TGTGCCAGCAGCGCAGGAGGGACAGGGGGTACCACAGATACGCGGTATTTT. This translates into CASSAGGTGGTTDTRYF.

The CDR3 loop is CATSGGNSPLHF. CDR3 DNA sequence: TGTGCCACCTCAGGGGGTAATTCACCCCTCCACTTT. The chain recombines TRBV15 with TRBJ1-6; TRBD1 agrees at 7 bases. With V trimmed by 8 bases and J by 6 bases, 1 base remained unmatched. The CDR3 has 12 residues. CDR1 and CDR2 (germline): LNHNV, YYDKDF (reference sequence).

The table lists this clone with a count of one. This chain uses TRBV4-1 with TRBJ1-5; D is unresolved. Germline V gene sequence: CDR1 MGHRA, CDR2 YSYEKL. The CDR3 extends over 13 amino acids. The V end lost 4 bases, the J end lost 5 bases, and 9 bases lay between the germline ends. In DNA form, the CDR3 reads TGCGCCAGCAGCCTAGGACGGGATCAGCCCCAGCATTTT. Its protein is CASSLGRDQPQHF.

The V call is TRBV28, the J call TRBJ2-1; D is perhaps TRBD1 or TRBD2 (5 bases each). The germline V gene has CDR1 MDHEN and CDR2 SYDVKM. The CDR3 consists of 13 residues. Trimming removed 2 bases at V and 7 bases at J, with 9 bases between. Here the CDR3 DNA reads TGTGCCAGCAGTTTAACGGGGCCGAATGAGCAGTTCTTC. This translates into CASSLTGPNEQFF.

The V gene is TRBV6-5, the J gene TRBJ1-1; D not certain. Trimming took 6 bases from V and 11 from J, leaving 13 bases between them. Germline V gene sequence: CDR1 MNHEY, CDR2 SVGAGI. CDR3 size: 11 residues. The CDR3 nucleotides are TGTGCCAGCAGGCGGACCCACCAGGCTTTCTTT. Its translation is CASRRTHQAFF.

The chain links TRBV12-5 to TRBJ1-3; a weak D match, TRBD1 (5 bases). In germline, CDR1 is LGHNT, CDR2 FRNRAP. V shed 1 base and J shed 2 bases, with 6 bases lying between them. The CDR3 sequence is 14 residues long. CDR3 protein: CASGLGGAGNTIYF. DNA for the CDR3: TGTGCTAGTGGTTTGGGGGGGGCTGGAAACACCATATATTTT.

This clone is a singleton in its sample. Sequence at one end of the junction differs from germline and may be a read error. J is TRBJ2-3 and V is TRBV2; possibly TRBD2 for D (6 bases). This CDR3 contains 10 residues. The germline V gene has CDR1 SNHLY and CDR2 FYNNEI. The CDR3 coding sequence is TGTGCCAGCATGGACTACAACAAGGAATTT. It translates to CASMDYNKEF.